This TCR beta chain appears in the sequencing data of a study of blood T cell repertoires in COVID-19. The method was immunoSEQ multiplex PCR; TCRdb's version includes in-frame clones alone and lacks a portion of them. This table has around 130,000 clones, 75% to 90% appearing once. This CDR3 region has 15 residues. Germline V lookup: CDR1 MGHRA, CDR2 YSYEKL. V was pared by 1 base and J by 5 bases, with 5 bases of the junction left unmatched. Sequenced sample: peripheral blood. This TCR came from a man in his forties with acute or convalescent COVID-19. The chain uses TRBV4-1 and TRBJ2-7, with 10 bases fitting TRBD1. In nucleotides, the CDR3 is TGCGCCAGCAGCCAAGGGGGACAGGGGTCTGACGAGCAGTACTTC. Its protein product is CASSQGGQGSDEQYF.